This section outlines one T cell receptor beta chain sequence together with its context. The CDR3 is made up of 15 amino acids. The J segment lost 4 bases and the V segment lost 0 bases, leaving 4 bases of the junction unmatched. CDR1 and CDR2 from the germline V gene are SGHRS and YFSETQ. Researchers ran the PCR with 60 Vbeta and 13 Jbeta primers. Only in-frame clones appear in the TCRdb table, and some are missing; sequencing was by immunoSEQ multiplex PCR. The profile covers 77,000 or so clones, with over 70% appearing a single time and around 7% taken by the ten largest. This sample was included in a study of cytomegalovirus exposure and HLA in healthy donors.

This TCR was recovered from a woman aged 35 to 49 in good health and CMV-seronegative. V usage is TRBV5-1 and J usage is TRBJ2-7; 10 nucleotides match TRBD2. Source material: PBMCs. CDR3 protein: CASSLVLAGSYEQYF. DNA for the CDR3: TGCGCCAGCAGCTTGGTACTAGCGGGGAGTTACGAGCAGTACTTC.